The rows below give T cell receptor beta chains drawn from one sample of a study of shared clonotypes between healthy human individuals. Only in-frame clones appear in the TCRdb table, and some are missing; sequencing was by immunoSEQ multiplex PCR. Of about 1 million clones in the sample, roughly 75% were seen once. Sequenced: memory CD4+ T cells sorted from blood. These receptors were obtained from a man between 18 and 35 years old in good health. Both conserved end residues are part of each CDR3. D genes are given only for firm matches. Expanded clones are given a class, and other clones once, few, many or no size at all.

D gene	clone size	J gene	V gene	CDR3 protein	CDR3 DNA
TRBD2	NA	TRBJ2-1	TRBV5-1	CASSLARTSGSDHEQFF	TGCGCCAGCAGCTTGGCCCGGACTAGCGGGAGTGATCATGAGCAGTTCTTC
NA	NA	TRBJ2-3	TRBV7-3	CASSKIVADTQYF	TGTGCCAGCAGCAAAATAGTAGCAGATACGCAGTATTTT
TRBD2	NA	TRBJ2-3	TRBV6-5	CASSFEAGGGIKTQYF	TGTGCCAGCAGTTTCGAAGCGGGAGGGGGCATAAAGACGCAGTATTTT
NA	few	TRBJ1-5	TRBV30	CAFGDPNQPQHF	TGTGCCTTCGGCGACCCTAATCAGCCCCAGCATTTT
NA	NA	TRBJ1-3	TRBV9	CASSVGTTENTIYF	TGTGCCAGCAGCGTAGGCACAACTGAAAACACCATATATTTT
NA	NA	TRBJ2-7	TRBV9	CASSVEAGGRYEQYF	TGTGCCAGCAGCGTAGAGGCCGGGGGGCGGTACGAGCAGTACTTC
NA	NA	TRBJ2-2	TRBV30	CAWNPVLAGELFF	TGTGCCTGGAACCCCGTCCTGGCCGGGGAGCTGTTTTTT
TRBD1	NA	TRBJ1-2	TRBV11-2	CASSPGTALYGYTF	TGTGCCAGCAGCCCCGGGACAGCACTTTATGGCTACACCTTC
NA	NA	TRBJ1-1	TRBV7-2	CASSSPRAEAFF	TGTGCCAGCAGCTCCCCTAGGGCCGAAGCTTTCTTT
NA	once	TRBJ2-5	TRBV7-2	CASSVGQIKETQYF	TGTGCCAGCAGCGTGGGACAAATAAAAGAGACCCAGTACTTC
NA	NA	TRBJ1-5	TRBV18	CASSPPGGNQPQHF	TGTGCCAGCTCACCACCCGGGGGCAATCAGCCCCAGCATTTT
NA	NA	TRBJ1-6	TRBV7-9	CASSLLRGNRLQSPLHF	TGTGCCAGCAGCTTATTACGAGGGAACCGGCTTCAGTCACCCCTCCACTTT
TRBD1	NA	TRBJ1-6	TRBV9	CASSTRTGTNSPLHF	TGTGCCAGCAGCACCCGGACAGGGACTAATTCACCCCTCCACTTT
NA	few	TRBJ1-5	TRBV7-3	CASSLTNERTQPQHF	TGTGCCAGCAGCTTAACGAACGAAAGGACTCAGCCCCAGCATTTT
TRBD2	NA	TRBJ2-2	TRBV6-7	CASSYGGTSHTGELFF	TGTGCCAGCAGTTACGGGGGGACTAGCCACACCGGGGAGCTGTTTTTT
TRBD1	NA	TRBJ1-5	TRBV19	CASSIGGQGRFNQPQHF	TGTGCCAGTAGTATAGGGGGACAGGGGCGGTTCAATCAGCCCCAGCATTTT
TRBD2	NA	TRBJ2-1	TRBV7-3	CASTSPGLASREQFF	TGTGCCAGCACTTCACCGGGACTAGCTTCGCGGGAGCAGTTCTTC